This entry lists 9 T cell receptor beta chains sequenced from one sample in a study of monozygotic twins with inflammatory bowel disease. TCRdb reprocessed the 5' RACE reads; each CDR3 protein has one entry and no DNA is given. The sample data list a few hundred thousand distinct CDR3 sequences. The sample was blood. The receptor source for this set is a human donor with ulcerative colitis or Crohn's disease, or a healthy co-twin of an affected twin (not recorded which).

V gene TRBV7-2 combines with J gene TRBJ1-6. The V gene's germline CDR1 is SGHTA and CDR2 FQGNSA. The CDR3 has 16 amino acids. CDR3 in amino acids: CASSLEGRQLHSPLHF.

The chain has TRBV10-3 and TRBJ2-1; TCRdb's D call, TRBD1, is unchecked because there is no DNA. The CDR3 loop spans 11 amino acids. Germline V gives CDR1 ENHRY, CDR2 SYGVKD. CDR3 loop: CAMGQTNEQFF.

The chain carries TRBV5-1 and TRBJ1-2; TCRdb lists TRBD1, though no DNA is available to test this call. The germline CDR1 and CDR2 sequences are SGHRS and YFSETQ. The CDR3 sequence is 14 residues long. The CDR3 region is CASSLVGQGNGYTF.

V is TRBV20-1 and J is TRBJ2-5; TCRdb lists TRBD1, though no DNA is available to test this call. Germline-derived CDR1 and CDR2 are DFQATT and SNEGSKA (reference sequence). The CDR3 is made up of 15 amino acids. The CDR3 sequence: CSAPVPGRDQETQYF.

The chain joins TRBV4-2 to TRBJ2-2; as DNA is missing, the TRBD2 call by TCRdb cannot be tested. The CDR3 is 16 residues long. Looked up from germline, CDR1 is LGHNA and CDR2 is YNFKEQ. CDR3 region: CASSQVRGGNTGELFF.

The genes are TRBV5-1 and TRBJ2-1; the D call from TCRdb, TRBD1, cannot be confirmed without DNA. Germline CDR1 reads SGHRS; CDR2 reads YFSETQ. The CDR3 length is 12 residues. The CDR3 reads CASSFLSAEQFF.

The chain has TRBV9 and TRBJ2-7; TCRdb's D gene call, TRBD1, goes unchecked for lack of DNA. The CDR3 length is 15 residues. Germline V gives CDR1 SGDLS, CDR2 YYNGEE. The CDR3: CSSSPRQSPYYEQYF.

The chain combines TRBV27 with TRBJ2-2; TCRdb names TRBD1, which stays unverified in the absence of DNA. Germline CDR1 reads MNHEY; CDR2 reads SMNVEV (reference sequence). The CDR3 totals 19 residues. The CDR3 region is CASSFLPPFGGVGTGELFF.

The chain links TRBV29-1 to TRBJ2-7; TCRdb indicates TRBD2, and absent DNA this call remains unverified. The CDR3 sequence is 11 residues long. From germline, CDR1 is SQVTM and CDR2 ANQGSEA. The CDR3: CSVESGAEQYF.